The source of this T cell receptor beta chain is a study of blood T cell repertoires in COVID-19. Clones were sequenced by immunoSEQ multiplex PCR, and TCRdb holds only the in-frame ones, with some missing. This sample has more than 200,000 clones, with 80% to 90% found just once. V shed 4 bases and J shed 5 bases, with 12 bases lying between them. The CDR3 extends over 14 amino acids. In germline, CDR1 is SGHTA, CDR2 FQGTGA. This chain connects TRBV7-3 to TRBJ2-1, with D maybe TRBD2 (5 bases). This sequence originates from a woman over 75 with acute or convalescent COVID-19. Sequencing input: peripheral blood. The CDR3 spells CASSSPGVHNEQFF. DNA for the CDR3: TGTGCCAGCAGCTCCCCCGGGGTCCACAATGAGCAGTTCTTC.